What follows are 26 T cell receptor beta chains derived from one specimen sequenced in a study of blood T cell repertoires in COVID-19. Generated by immunoSEQ multiplex PCR, the TCRdb table keeps only in-frame clones and is missing some. Here the sample spans 380,000 or so clones, more than 80% being singletons. Input material: peripheral blood. These receptors were obtained from a man between 35 and 55 years old with acute or convalescent COVID-19.

A remark on this clone: Other DNA sequences in the same sample also yield this CDR3. The V and J genes are TRBV28 and TRBJ1-5, with a tentative D call TRBD1 (5 bases). Germline V gives CDR1 MDHEN, CDR2 SYDVKM. CDR3 size: 15 residues. V was trimmed by 3 bases and J by 2 bases, leaving 11 bases between them. This CDR3 reads CASSFGAGGNQPQHF. CDR3 in DNA: TGTGCCAGCAGTTTCGGTGCGGGGGGCAATCAGCCCCAGCATTTT.

The chain joins TRBV7-9 to TRBJ2-3; D ambiguous. The CDR3 totals 13 residues. The ends were cut back, 5 bases at V and 6 bases at J, with 12 bases in the middle. Per the germline V gene, CDR1 is SEHNR and CDR2 is FQNEAQ (reference sequence). The CDR3 region has the DNA TGTGCCAGCAGCCCCCGGTTTAAGGATACGCAGTATTTT. It encodes CASSPRFKDTQYF. Full variable domain (missing parts from reference TRBV7-9 and TRBJ2-3): DTGVSQNPRHKITKRGQNVTFRCDPISEHNRLYWYRQTLGQGPEFLTYFQNEAQLEKSRLLSDRFSAERPKGSFSTLEIQRTEQGDSAMYLCASSPRFKDTQYFGPGTRLTVL.

The chain is built from TRBV29-1 and TRBJ2-1, with a weak D call TRBD2 (6 bases). V lost 8 bases and J 7 bases, leaving 15 bases between the germline ends. There are 12 residues in the CDR3. Germline values: CDR1 SQVTM, CDR2 ANQGSEA. CDR3 residues: CSSELGGNEQFF. CDR3 bases: TGCAGCTCTGAGTTGGGAGGAAATGAGCAGTTCTTC.

The chain joins TRBV10-3 to TRBJ1-1; 12 bases line up with TRBD1. Germline-derived CDR1 and CDR2 are ENHRY and SYGVKD. There are 14 residues in the CDR3. V trimming: 11 bases; J trimming: 5 bases; junction bases outside the gene matches: 9. The CDR3 DNA sequence: TGTGCCGTCGGGACAGGGGGCCGTAGGACTGAAGCTTTCTTT. Translation gives CAVGTGGRRTEAFF.

This sequence joins TRBV18 and TRBJ2-1, with TRBD2 matching 7 bases. V lost 3 bases and J lost 7; bases outside the gene matches: 12. The germline gives CDR1 KGHSH, CDR2 LQKENI. This CDR3 contains 16 residues. Written as DNA, the CDR3 is TGTGCCAGCTCACCCGGGACTACCGGCTCTTGGAATGAGCAGTTCTTC. Protein: CASSPGTTGSWNEQFF.

This sequence joins TRBV7-9 and TRBJ2-1; tentatively, D is TRBD2 (5 bases). The germline V gene has CDR1 SEHNR and CDR2 FQNEAQ (reference sequence). This CDR3 spans 14 amino acids. V was clipped by 5 bases and J by 5 bases, with 13 bases between them. The CDR3 bases are TGTGCCAGCAGCCTCGGACTCCTCCACAATGAGCAGTTCTTC. Protein: CASSLGLLHNEQFF.

The V call is TRBV10-3, the J call TRBJ1-6; TRBD1 matches at 9 bases. V shed 7 bases, J shed 9 bases, and the junction held 7 bases outside the gene matches. Germline V gene lookup returns CDR1 ENHRY and CDR2 SYGVKD. This CDR3 spans 14 amino acids. CDR3 sequence: CAIKPGQGLSPLHF. CDR3 bases: TGTGCCATCAAACCGGGACAGGGACTTTCACCCCTCCACTTT.

The rearrangement uses TRBV30 and TRBJ1-2, with D uncertain. The germline V gene has CDR1 GTSNPN and CDR2 SVGIG (reference sequence). Trimming shortened V by 2 bases and J by 5 bases, and 12 bases separated the two germline ends. The CDR3 spans 13 residues. This CDR3 reads CAWSLNSKYGYTF. CDR3 in DNA: TGTGCCTGGAGTTTGAACAGCAAATATGGCTACACCTTC. The full variable domain, with the rest looked up from reference TRBV30 and TRBJ1-2, is SQTIHQWPATLVQPVGSPLSLECTVEGTSNPNLYWYRQAAGRGLQLLFYSVGIGQISSEVPQNLSASRPQDRQFILSSKKLLLSDSGFYLCAWSLNSKYGYTFGSGTRLTVV.

The rearrangement joins TRBV27 to TRBJ1-2; perhaps TRBD1 as D (5 bases). The CDR3 has 15 amino acids. Trimming took 1 base from V and 3 from J, leaving 12 bases between them. Germline CDR1 is MNHEY and CDR2 is SMNVEV (reference sequence). The CDR3 bases are TGTGCCAGCAGTTTATTAGGCGGAGGGGACTATGGCTACACCTTC. It is translated as CASSLLGGGDYGYTF.

V gene TRBV2 combines with J gene TRBJ1-1; D unclear. Germline V CDR1 and CDR2: SNHLY, FYNNEI. This CDR3 region has 13 residues. Trimming left V 4 bases short and J 4 bases short, with 10 bases between. The CDR3 DNA is TGTGCCAGCAGTGTTGAGCTCGGCACTGAAGCTTTCTTT. Translating gives CASSVELGTEAFF.

The chain employs TRBV5-1 and TRBJ1-1; D unresolved. This CDR3 has 11 residues. In germline, CDR1 is SGHRS, CDR2 YFSETQ. V was cut by 3 bases and J by 5 bases, with 5 bases left in between. The chain's CDR3 is CASSYSTEAFF. The CDR3 nucleotides are TGCGCCAGCAGCTACTCTACTGAAGCTTTCTTT.

V and J are TRBV29-1 and TRBJ1-1; 11 nucleotides line up with TRBD1. This CDR3 has 13 residues. Per the germline V gene, CDR1 is SQVTM and CDR2 is ANQGSEA. V shed 6 bases and J 7 bases; nucleotides not matched to a gene: 7. CDR3 region: CSVTRDRGYEAFF. CDR3 nucleotides: TGCAGCGTGACCCGGGACAGGGGGTATGAAGCTTTCTTT.

The chain uses TRBV13 and TRBJ2-5; 8 nucleotides align to TRBD2. The CDR3 has 16 amino acids. The germline V gene has CDR1 PRHDT and CDR2 FYEKMQ (reference sequence). With 4 bases clipped from V and 2 bases from J, the junction kept 9 bases outside the gene matches. CDR3 coding DNA: TGTGCCAGCAGCTCTCTAGCGGGCGCCGGGCAAGAGACCCAGTACTTC. Translating gives CASSSLAGAGQETQYF.

The V call is TRBV18, the J call TRBJ1-1; unclear D gene. CDR3 length: 14 amino acids. CDR1 and CDR2 from the germline V gene are KGHSH and LQKENI. V was clipped by 1 base and J by 1 base, with 7 bases between them. Here the CDR3 reads CASSPRGENTEAFF. The CDR3 coding sequence is TGTGCCAGCTCACCACGGGGAGAGAACACTGAAGCTTTCTTT.

V usage is TRBV2 and J usage is TRBJ2-1, with 8 bases lining up with TRBD2. J was trimmed by 4 bases and V by 5 bases; bases with no gene match: 7. The CDR3 covers 15 residues. Germline loops: CDR1 SNHLY, CDR2 FYNNEI. As DNA, the CDR3 is TGTGCCAGCAGTACTTGGCGGGGGGATTACAATGAGCAGTTCTTC. Protein sequence: CASSTWRGDYNEQFF.

The V and J genes are TRBV19 and TRBJ2-7, with TRBD2 matching 10 bases. Germline CDR1 is LNHDA and CDR2 is SQIVND (reference sequence). The CDR3 covers 14 residues. With 6 bases clipped from V and 1 base from J, the junction kept 3 bases outside the gene matches. CDR3 in DNA: TGTGCCAGTAGCGTAGCGGGGGGATCCTACGAGCAGTACTTC. Translating it yields CASSVAGGSYEQYF.

V gene TRBV19 combines with J gene TRBJ1-3, with D uncertain. Germline-derived CDR1 and CDR2 are LNHDA and SQIVND (reference sequence). The CDR3 covers 13 residues. The V end was cut by 5 bases, the J end by 4 bases, with 9 bases between. The CDR3 DNA is TGTGCCAGTAGTGCGCTACAGGGAAACACCATATATTTT. Protein: CASSALQGNTIYF.

This chain uses TRBV7-3 with TRBJ1-1; D is possibly TRBD1 (6 bases). Germline CDR1 SGHTA, CDR2 FQGTGA. Trimming removed 6 bases at V and 3 bases at J, with 14 bases between. The length of the CDR3 is 14 residues. In DNA, the CDR3 is TGTGCCAGCAGTACAGGGTCTCCGGACACTGAAGCTTTCTTT. Its protein is CASSTGSPDTEAFF.

In this sample, this clone turned up once. V gene TRBV5-1 combines with J gene TRBJ2-3; the D gene is possibly TRBD2 (6 bases). The CDR3 sequence is 15 residues long. Germline-derived CDR1 and CDR2 are SGHRS and YFSETQ. V gave up 0 bases and J gave up 2 bases, with 10 bases separating them. The CDR3 coding sequence is TGCGCCAGCAGCTTGGATTCTAGCGTCACAGATACGCAGTATTTT. Its translation: CASSLDSSVTDTQYF.

The chain has TRBV6-5 and TRBJ2-7; perhaps TRBD2 as D (5 bases). This CDR3 is built from 14 residues. The V end lost 2 bases, the J end lost 4 bases, and 12 bases lay between the germline ends. Germline V CDR1 and CDR2: MNHEY, SVGAGI. This CDR3 is CASSYGSGGYEQYF. CDR3 nucleotides: TGTGCCAGCAGTTACGGGAGTGGTGGGTACGAGCAGTACTTC.

The genes are TRBV5-4 and TRBJ2-1, with TRBD1 matching over 10 bases. The CDR3 runs 14 residues. The germline CDR1 and CDR2 sequences are SGHNT and YYREEE (reference sequence). Trimming at V came to 4 bases and at J to 9 bases, leaving 7 bases not matched to a gene. DNA for the CDR3: TGTGCCAGCAGCCAAGGACAGGGGGGGAGTGAGCAGTTCTTC. This gives the protein CASSQGQGGSEQFF.

This chain joins TRBV6-2 or TRBV6-3 and TRBJ1-4; 7 bases fit TRBD1. Per germline, CDR1 MNHEY and CDR2 SVGEGT. This CDR3 region has 16 residues. The ends lost 2 bases at V and 8 bases at J; junction bases unmatched: 11. The CDR3 region is CASSYRRGPIGEKLFF. In nucleotides, the CDR3 is TGTGCCAGCAGTTACCGGAGGGGGCCCATTGGGGAAAAACTGTTTTTT.

This rearrangement joins TRBV7-9 to TRBJ1-2; perhaps TRBD1 as D (5 bases). CDR1 and CDR2 (germline): SEHNR, FQNEAQ (reference sequence). The CDR3 runs to 15 residues. Trimming took off 5 bases at V and 5 bases at J, with 18 bases between the two ends. The CDR3: CASSTYTGIKYGYTF. DNA of the CDR3: TGTGCCAGCAGCACCTATACAGGCATAAAATATGGCTACACCTTC.

V is TRBV6-5 and J is TRBJ1-4; D unresolved. V was clipped by 0 bases and J by 5 bases, with 10 bases between them. The CDR3 loop spans 15 amino acids. Germline V gene lookup returns CDR1 MNHEY and CDR2 SVGAGI. This CDR3 is CASSYSRTGNEKLFF. The CDR3 DNA follows: TGTGCCAGCAGTTACTCTCGGACGGGGAATGAAAAACTGTTTTTT.

The chain employs TRBV27 and TRBJ2-1; TRBD2 aligns across 12 bases. Per germline, CDR1 MNHEY and CDR2 SMNVEV (reference sequence). The length of the CDR3 is 17 residues. The ends lost 3 bases at V and 9 bases at J; junction bases unmatched: 12. Here the CDR3 reads CASSLWASGRAVSEQFF. In nucleotides, the CDR3 is TGTGCCAGCAGTTTGTGGGCTAGCGGGAGGGCCGTCTCTGAGCAGTTCTTC.

This clone was observed a few times. V and J are TRBV3-1 (or the pseudogene TRBV3-2) and TRBJ2-2, with 7 bases identical to TRBD2. Trimming cost V 2 bases and J 5 bases; bases outside gene matches: 14. The CDR3 is made up of 18 amino acids. Germline-derived CDR1 and CDR2 are LGHDT and YNNKEL (reference sequence). CDR3 nucleotide sequence: TGTGCCAGCAGCCAAAGGACCGCGGCGGGAGTCAGGACCGGGGAGCTGTTTTTT. Its translation is CASSQRTAAGVRTGELFF.